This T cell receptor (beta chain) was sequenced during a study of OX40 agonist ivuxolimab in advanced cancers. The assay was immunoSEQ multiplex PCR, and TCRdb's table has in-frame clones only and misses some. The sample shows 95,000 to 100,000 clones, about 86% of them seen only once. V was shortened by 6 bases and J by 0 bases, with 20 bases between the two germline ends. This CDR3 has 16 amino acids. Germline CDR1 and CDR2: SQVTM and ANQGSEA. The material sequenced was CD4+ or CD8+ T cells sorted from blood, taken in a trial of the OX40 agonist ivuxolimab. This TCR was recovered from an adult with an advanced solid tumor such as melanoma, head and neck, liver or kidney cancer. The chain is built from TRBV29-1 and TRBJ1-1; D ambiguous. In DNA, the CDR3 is TGCAGCGTGGCGGGGAGGGCCGGTACCATGAACACTGAAGCTTTCTTT. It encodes CSVAGRAGTMNTEAFF.